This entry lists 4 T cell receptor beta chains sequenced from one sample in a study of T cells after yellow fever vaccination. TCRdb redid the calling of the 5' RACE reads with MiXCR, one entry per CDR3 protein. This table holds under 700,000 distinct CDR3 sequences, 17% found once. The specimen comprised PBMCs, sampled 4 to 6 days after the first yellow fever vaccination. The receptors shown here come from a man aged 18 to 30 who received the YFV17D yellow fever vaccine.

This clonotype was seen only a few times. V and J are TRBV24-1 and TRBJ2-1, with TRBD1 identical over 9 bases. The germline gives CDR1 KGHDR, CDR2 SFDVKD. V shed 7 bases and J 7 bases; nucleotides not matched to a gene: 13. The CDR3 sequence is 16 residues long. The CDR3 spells CATRGRPGQGVNEQFF. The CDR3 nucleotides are TGTGCCACCAGAGGCCGACCGGGACAGGGTGTTAATGAGCAGTTCTTC.

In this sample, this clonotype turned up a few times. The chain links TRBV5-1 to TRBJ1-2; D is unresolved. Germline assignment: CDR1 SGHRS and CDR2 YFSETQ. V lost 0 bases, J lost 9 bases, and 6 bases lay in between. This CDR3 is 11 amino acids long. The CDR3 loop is CASSLGFSYTF. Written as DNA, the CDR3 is TGCGCCAGCAGCTTGGGGTTTAGCTACACCTTC.

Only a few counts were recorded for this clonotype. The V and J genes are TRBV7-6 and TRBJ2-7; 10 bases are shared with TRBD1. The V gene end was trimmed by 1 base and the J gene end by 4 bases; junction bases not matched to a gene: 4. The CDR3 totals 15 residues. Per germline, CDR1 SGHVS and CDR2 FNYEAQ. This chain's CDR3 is CASSLGGGQGYEQYV. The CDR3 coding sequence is TGTGCCAGCAGCTTAGGCGGGGGACAGGGGTACGAGCAGTACGTC.

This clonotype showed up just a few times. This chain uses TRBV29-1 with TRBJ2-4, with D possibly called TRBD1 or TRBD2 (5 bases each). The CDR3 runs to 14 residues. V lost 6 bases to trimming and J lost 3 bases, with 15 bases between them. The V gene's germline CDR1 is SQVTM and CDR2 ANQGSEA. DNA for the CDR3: TGCAGCGTCGCGACCGGGACGGACAAAAACATTCAGTACTTC. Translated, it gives CSVATGTDKNIQYF. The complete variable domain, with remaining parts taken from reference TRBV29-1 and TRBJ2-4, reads SAVISQKPSRDICQRGTSLTIQCQVDSQVTMMFWYRQQPGQSLTLIATANQGSEATYESGFVIDKFPISRPNLTFSTLTVSNMSPEDSSIYLCSVATGTDKNIQYFGAGTRLSVL.